This TCR beta chain was retrieved from a study of vaccination and CD4 T cells after COVID-19. Sequence data for DNA of cultured CD4+ T cells were generated by the Oncomine TCR Beta short-read assay. It was cultured CD4+ T cells from which genomic DNA was extracted. TCRdb ran MiXCR on the PCR reads and lists one entry per CDR3 protein. This table has 11,000 or so distinct CDR3 sequences, 44% appearing once. Remarks on this clonotype: Antigen: not known.

The treatment is: approximately 10-day PBMC culture with coronavirus spike peptide pools or control peptides (ViraFEST assay). Positive SARS-CoV-2 PCR tests in convalescent patients dated from March to December 2020, pre-Alpha, Beta and Delta. Sequences were obtained from CD4+ T cells from blood, cultured in vitro. This clonotype originated in a human donor who had recovered from COVID-19.

The CDR3 here is CASSLNTGELFF. DNA for the CDR3: TGTGCCAGCAGCTTAAATACCGGGGAGCTGTTTTTT. The V gene is TRBV7-3, the J gene TRBJ2-2; the D is unclear. The CDR3 is 12 amino acids. The V gene's germline CDR1 is SGHTA and CDR2 FQGTGA. The V and J ends lost 1 base and 5 bases respectively, with 2 bases between them.